The sequence of this T cell receptor beta chain was determined in a study of CD8+CD57+ T cells in acquired aplastic anemia. The CDR3 is 13 amino acids. V was shortened by 7 bases and J by 5 bases, with 14 bases between the two germline ends. Germline V gene data show CDR1 as LNHDA and CDR2 as SQIVND (reference sequence). The study profiled TCR beta VDJ and CDR3 using genomic DNA as template. TCRdb re-derived calls from the reads in MiXCR, one entry per CDR3 protein. The sample records some 210,000 distinct CDR3 sequences, approximately 60% being singletons. Sequencing input: sorted CD4+, CD8+, or CD8+CD57+ T cells (not recorded which) from PBMCs. The clonotype was recovered from a human donor in good health. V and J are TRBV19 and TRBJ2-5; D ambiguous. The CDR3 spells CASIWRGSETQYF. The CDR3 DNA follows: TGTGCCAGTATCTGGCGAGGTAGTGAGACCCAGTACTTC. The full variable domain, completed using reference TRBV19 and TRBJ2-5, is DGGITQSPKYLFRKEGQNVTLSCEQNLNHDAMYWYRQDPGQGLRLIYYSQIVNDFQKGDIAEGYSVSREKKESFPLTVTSAQKNPTAFYLCASIWRGSETQYFGPGTRLLVL.